A single sample is the source of the 30 T cell receptor beta chains below, sequenced in a study of T cell changes during pregnancy in multiple sclerosis. Measured with immunoSEQ multiplex PCR; TCRdb has only the in-frame clones, and not every one. The sample consists of 98,000 or so clones, approximately 93% of them appearing once. Sequenced here: peripheral blood, sampled after pregnancy. The receptors come from a female donor with multiple sclerosis, enrolled in a pregnancy study.

The CDR3 sequence is CASSRGSGLLATNEKLFF. The DNA for the CDR3 is TGTGCCAGCAGCCGGGGGTCAGGTTTACTTGCAACTAATGAAAAACTGTTTTTT. The chain links TRBV9 to TRBJ1-4; a weak D match, TRBD1 (5 bases). This CDR3 has 18 amino acids. Between the trimmed V and J ends, which lost 4 bases and 0 bases, there was a span of 19 bases. The germline gives CDR1 SGDLS, CDR2 YYNGEE.

The chain uses TRBV14 and TRBJ1-5, with D unresolved. V lost 6 bases to trimming and J lost 0 bases, with 9 bases between them. This CDR3 region has 14 residues. The germline V gene encodes CDR1 SGHDN and CDR2 FVKESK. The CDR3: CASSPGYSNQPQHF. DNA of the CDR3: TGTGCCAGCAGTCCGGGGTATAGCAATCAGCCCCAGCATTTT.

The chain links TRBV6-5 to TRBJ1-2; the D is unclear. Germline loops: CDR1 MNHEY, CDR2 SVGAGI. This CDR3 spans 12 amino acids. Deletions cut 2 bases from V and 4 bases from J, with 5 bases between. The CDR3 DNA reads TGTGCCAGCAGTTACGCGGTCTATGGCTACACCTTC. Amino acid sequence: CASSYAVYGYTF.

V is TRBV7-9 and J is TRBJ2-7; D possibly corresponds to TRBD1 (5 bases). The CDR3 is 13 amino acids. Trimming cost V 1 base and J 4 bases, with 8 bases left between them. Germline lookup yields CDR1 SEHNR and CDR2 FQNEAQ (reference sequence). The CDR3 protein is CASSLVAGYEQYF. CDR3 bases: TGTGCCAGCAGCTTAGTTGCAGGGTACGAGCAGTACTTC.

This clone was seen once. The chain couples TRBV5-5 to TRBJ2-7; D unresolved. Germline V gene data show CDR1 as SGHKS and CDR2 as YYEKEE (reference sequence). Trimming took 0 bases from V and 0 from J, leaving 7 bases between them. This CDR3 has 14 amino acids. CDR3 in DNA: TGTGCCAGCAGCTTGGGTGCAGGCTCCTACGAGCAGTACTTC. This sequence encodes CASSLGAGSYEQYF.

This clone was picked up one time. The rearrangement joins TRBV11-2 to TRBJ1-1; D perhaps matches TRBD1 (5 bases). This CDR3 has 15 amino acids. Germline lookup yields CDR1 SGHAT and CDR2 FQNNGV. Trimming removed 0 bases at V and 1 base at J, with 9 bases between. In DNA, the CDR3 is TGTGCCAGCAGCTTAGACAGGGTAGCGAACACTGAAGCTTTCTTT. Encoded protein: CASSLDRVANTEAFF.

The chain joins TRBV9 to TRBJ2-7; 8 positions agree with TRBD1. V was pared by 4 bases and J by 5 bases, with 8 bases of the junction left unmatched. CDR3 length equals 14 residues. Germline V CDR1 and CDR2: SGDLS, YYNGEE. CDR3 residues: CASSQGQGFHEQYF. CDR3 DNA sequence: TGTGCCAGCAGCCAAGGACAGGGATTCCACGAGCAGTACTTC.

The rearrangement joins TRBV29-1 to TRBJ2-4, with TRBD1 matching 7 bases. V was clipped by 4 bases and J by 6 bases; unmatched bases: 6. Germline-derived CDR1 and CDR2 are SQVTM and ANQGSEA. This CDR3 is built from 13 residues. The CDR3 sequence is CSVVTGLGNIQYF. The CDR3 DNA sequence: TGCAGCGTTGTGACAGGGTTGGGAAACATTCAGTACTTC.

This clone was recorded only once. The chain recombines TRBV6-1 with TRBJ2-6; the match to TRBD1 covers 8 bases. With 2 bases clipped from V and 4 bases from J, the junction kept 13 bases outside the gene matches. CDR3 size: 19 residues. CDR1 is MNHNS, CDR2 SASEGT, per germline. Here the CDR3 reads CASSEYGYRDRRGANVLTF. The CDR3 region has the DNA TGTGCCAGCAGTGAATATGGCTACAGGGACAGGCGCGGGGCCAACGTCCTGACTTTC.

The chain combines TRBV7-3 with TRBJ2-1; 13 bases map to TRBD2. Germline lookup yields CDR1 SGHTA and CDR2 FQGTGA. J lost 9 bases, V lost 5 bases, and 16 bases had no gene match. The CDR3 runs to 18 residues. For the CDR3, the DNA is TGTGCCAGCAGCCCACTCAAGTCGGGACTAGCGGGATGGGGTGAGCAGTTCTTC. Its protein is CASSPLKSGLAGWGEQFF. The full variable domain, its missing parts supplied by reference TRBV7-3 and TRBJ2-1, is GAGVSQTPSNKVTEKGKYVELRCDPISGHTALYWYRQSLGQGPEFLIYFQGTGAADDSGLPNDRFFAVRPEGSVSTLKIQRTERGDSAVYLCASSPLKSGLAGWGEQFFGPGTRLTVL.

This clone was seen only a few times. The gene calls are TRBV19 and TRBJ1-5; TRBD1 is a possible D gene (6 bases). This CDR3 has 13 amino acids. V was cut by 6 bases and J by 4 bases, with 10 bases left in between. The germline V gene encodes CDR1 LNHDA and CDR2 SQIVND (reference sequence). The DNA of the CDR3 is TGTGCCAGTAGCGGACAGAAAAATCAGCCCCAGCATTTT. Its protein is CASSGQKNQPQHF.

The V and J genes are TRBV28 and TRBJ2-7, with 9 nucleotides matching TRBD1. The CDR3 spans 14 residues. Germline CDR1 is MDHEN and CDR2 is SYDVKM. V lost 6 bases and J lost 6; bases outside the gene matches: 9. The CDR3 region has the DNA TGTGCCAGCAGCCCTGGACAGGGGTCACGCGAGCAGTACTTC. Amino acids: CASSPGQGSREQYF.

The rearrangement uses TRBV7-2 and TRBJ1-1; maybe TRBD1 (5 bases). The germline gives CDR1 SGHTA, CDR2 FQGNSA. The V and J ends lost 11 bases and 0 bases respectively, with 13 bases between them. The CDR3 contains 13 residues. In nucleotides, the CDR3 is TGTGCCGAGCAGGGCTCCATGAACACTGAAGCTTTCTTT. It codes for CAEQGSMNTEAFF.

The V gene is TRBV12-5, the J gene TRBJ1-1, with 9 bases identical to TRBD1. Germline-derived CDR1 and CDR2 are LGHNT and FRNRAP. After removal of 4 bases from V and 3 bases from J, the junction contained 9 bases not matched to a gene. This CDR3 has 16 amino acids. CDR3 sequence: CASGSIITGGYTEAFF. The CDR3, as DNA: TGTGCTAGTGGTTCGATTATAACAGGGGGCTACACTGAAGCTTTCTTT.

This rearrangement joins TRBV28 to TRBJ1-5, with a tentative D call TRBD1 (5 bases). The V end was cut by 7 bases, the J end by 7 bases, with 26 bases between. The CDR3 contains 17 residues. Germline values: CDR1 MDHEN, CDR2 SYDVKM. CDR3 DNA: TGTGCCAGCATCGAGGGGCGGGGCCGCCGGGGGATGCAGCCCCAGCATTTT. Protein product: CASIEGRGRRGMQPQHF.

The chain joins TRBV15 to TRBJ2-1, with TRBD2 as a possible D gene (6 bases). Trimming stripped 0 bases from V and 3 bases from J, with 18 bases between. The CDR3 contains 18 residues. CDR1 is LNHNV, CDR2 YYDKDF, per germline (reference sequence). The CDR3 coding sequence is TGTGCCACCAGCAGAGAGGGGGGAGAATCCGCAAGCTACAATGAGCAGTTCTTC. Translated: CATSREGGESASYNEQFF. Drawing the rest from reference TRBV15 and TRBJ2-1, the complete variable domain is DAMVIQNPRYQVTQFGKPVTLSCSQTLNHNVMYWYQQKSSQAPKLLFHYYDKDFNNEADTPDNFQSRRPNTSFCFLDIRSPGLGDTAMYLCATSREGGESASYNEQFFGPGTRLTVL.

The rearrangement links TRBV18 to TRBJ1-1; TRBD1 matches 9 bases. Germline lookup yields CDR1 KGHSH and CDR2 LQKENI. The CDR3 runs 14 residues. The V segment lost 4 bases and the J segment 6 bases; nucleotides outside the gene matches: 6. CDR3: CASSLRQGVAEAFF. The DNA of the CDR3 is TGTGCCAGCTCACTTCGACAGGGGGTGGCTGAAGCTTTCTTT.

The chain employs TRBV19 and TRBJ1-2; 9 nucleotides agree with TRBD1. This CDR3 spans 14 amino acids. From germline, CDR1 is LNHDA and CDR2 SQIVND (reference sequence). Trimming cost V 1 base and J 7 bases; bases outside gene matches: 4. CDR3 residues: CASSIGGQGPGYTF. CDR3 DNA: TGTGCCAGTAGTATAGGCGGACAGGGGCCTGGCTACACCTTC.

This clone was seen just once. The chain employs TRBV19 and TRBJ2-5, with 7 positions matching TRBD2. The CDR3 totals 13 residues. Trimming at V came to 7 bases and at J to 4 bases, leaving 6 bases not matched to a gene. The germline V gene encodes CDR1 LNHDA and CDR2 SQIVND (reference sequence). CDR3 loop: CASTDSSGETQYF. The CDR3 coding sequence is TGTGCCAGTACCGACTCTAGCGGAGAGACCCAGTACTTC.

This clone was observed once. V is TRBV6-5 and J is TRBJ2-7, with D tentatively TRBD2 (5 bases). Germline V gene data show CDR1 as MNHEY and CDR2 as SVGAGI. The CDR3 totals 13 residues. The V end lost 2 bases, the J end lost 3 bases, and 8 bases lay between the germline ends. This CDR3 reads CASSYREGYEQYF. The CDR3 nucleotides read TGTGCCAGCAGTTACAGAGAGGGCTACGAGCAGTACTTC.

This rearrangement joins TRBV4-2 to TRBJ2-7; D is uncertain. The CDR3 length is 15 residues. The V end lost 0 bases, the J end lost 4 bases, and 13 bases lay between the germline ends. Per the germline V gene, CDR1 is LGHNA and CDR2 is YNFKEQ. The CDR3 loop is CASSQDFATIYEQYF. In DNA form, the CDR3 reads TGTGCCAGCAGCCAAGATTTCGCTACCATTTACGAGCAGTACTTC.

The rearrangement uses TRBV7-9 and TRBJ2-5; 10 bases are a match to TRBD1. This CDR3 is built from 14 residues. J was trimmed by 2 bases and V by 5 bases; bases with no gene match: 2. Germline V gene lookup returns CDR1 SEHNR and CDR2 FQNEAQ (reference sequence). CDR3 region: CASSRTGGQETQYF. DNA of the CDR3: TGTGCCAGCAGCCGGACAGGGGGTCAAGAGACCCAGTACTTC.

The V call is TRBV19, the J call TRBJ2-5; D may be TRBD2 (6 bases). The CDR3 covers 13 residues. Trimming removed 6 bases at V and 1 base at J, with 9 bases between. The germline V gene encodes CDR1 LNHDA and CDR2 SQIVND (reference sequence). CDR3 nucleotide sequence: TGTGCCAGTAGCGCGGGGCTCCAAGAGACCCAGTACTTC. It codes for CASSAGLQETQYF.

V usage is TRBV6-1 and J usage is TRBJ2-2, with 7 positions matching TRBD1. Trimming cost V 7 bases and J 5 bases; bases outside gene matches: 10. The CDR3 spans 15 residues. Germline assignment: CDR1 MNHNS and CDR2 SASEGT. The CDR3, as DNA: TGTGCCAGCATGTCAGGGGGTGTGGAAACCGGGGAGCTGTTTTTT. Translation: CASMSGGVETGELFF.

This chain links TRBV2 with TRBJ2-5, with D possibly matching TRBD1 (6 bases). The CDR3 spans 15 residues. V was pared by 6 bases and J by 5 bases, with 19 bases between. Germline CDR1 reads SNHLY; CDR2 reads FYNNEI. The CDR3 DNA is TGTGCCAGCAGCCTGGGGGCCTCGGGGCAGGAGACCCAGTACTTC. Translated: CASSLGASGQETQYF.

This clone was seen only a few times. The chain uses TRBV6-1 and TRBJ2-1, with TRBD2 matching over 7 bases. This CDR3 is 15 amino acids long. Trimming removed 6 bases from V and 8 bases from J; junction bases left unmatched: 13. The V gene's germline CDR1 is MNHNS and CDR2 SASEGT. The CDR3, as DNA: TGTGCCAGCAGGGCCTCCGGGGAGGGAAGATATGAGCAGTTCTTC. This sequence encodes CASRASGEGRYEQFF.

V and J are TRBV5-4 and TRBJ1-2, with a weak D call TRBD1 (6 bases). Trimming took 4 bases from V and 5 from J, leaving 18 bases between them. CDR3 length: 15 residues. From germline, CDR1 is SGHNT and CDR2 YYREEE (reference sequence). In DNA form, the CDR3 reads TGTGCCAGCAGCCCCGGGGGGTTAGGGGGATATGGCTACACCTTC. Protein: CASSPGGLGGYGYTF.

This rearrangement joins TRBV29-1 to TRBJ2-7; 9 bases line up with TRBD2. The CDR3 is made up of 13 amino acids. From germline, CDR1 is SQVTM and CDR2 ANQGSEA. V lost 0 bases and J lost 10; bases outside the gene matches: 7. As DNA, the CDR3 is TGCAGCGTTGAAGATTGGAGCGGGGGGAGCCAGTACTTC. It translates to CSVEDWSGGSQYF.

This clone appeared a single time. The gene calls are TRBV27 and TRBJ1-2; TRBD1 aligns across 10 bases. Germline V gene sequence: CDR1 MNHEY, CDR2 SMNVEV (reference sequence). The ends lost 4 bases at V and 7 bases at J; junction bases unmatched: 6. CDR3 length: 14 residues. This chain's CDR3 is CASSWDRGLRGYTF. CDR3 DNA: TGTGCCAGCAGTTGGGACAGGGGTCTTCGTGGCTACACCTTC.

The genes are TRBV12-5 and TRBJ2-2, with D perhaps TRBD1 (6 bases). CDR1 is LGHNT, CDR2 FRNRAP, per germline. The CDR3 spans 13 residues. Trimming cost V 1 base and J 6 bases, with 6 bases left between them. The CDR3 spells CASGLGQAGELFF. CDR3 coding DNA: TGTGCTAGTGGTTTGGGACAGGCCGGGGAGCTGTTTTTT.